The entry below gives a single T cell receptor beta chain sequence along with its context. The source of the sample is a study of CD8 T cells in Susac syndrome. Reverse transcription used roughly 0.45 to 1 ug RNA and random hexamers. By means of immunoSEQ multiplex PCR, TCR beta CDR3 spanning 54 Vbeta and 13 Jbeta underwent amplification. TCRdb processed the immunoSEQ multiplex PCR reads anew with MiXCR; each CDR3 protein has one entry. The sample has about 130,000 distinct CDR3 sequences, about 95% seen once. In blood CD8+ and CD4+ T cells, TCR beta underwent sequencing. Purification of the CD8+ and CD4+ T cells relied on negative isolation, and TEMRA cells underwent FACS enrichment. The receptor was isolated from a human donor in good health. The material sequenced was CD4+ T cells from PBMCs.

CDR3 sequence reads: CASSRQGADGYTF. The CDR3 DNA reads as TGTGCCAGCAGCAGACAGGGGGCGGATGGCTACACCTTC. V usage is TRBV3-1 and J usage is TRBJ1-2; TRBD1 matches 10 bases. This CDR3 is built from 13 residues. Germline trimming cut 5 bases from V and 6 bases from J; bases unmatched to any gene: 3. Germline V CDR1 and CDR2: LGHDT, YNNKEL (reference sequence). The full variable domain, with the rest looked up from reference TRBV3-1 and TRBJ1-2, is DTAVSQTPKYLVTQMGNDKSIKCEQNLGHDTMYWYKQDSKKFLKIMFSYNNKELIINETVPNRFSPKSPDKAHLNLHINSLELGDSAVYFCASSRQGADGYTFGSGTRLTVV.